This T cell receptor beta chain appears in the sequencing data of a study of T cell repertoires in cytomegalovirus infection. General observations from the study: Dominant in the ex vivo response were TCR beta clonotypes restricted by HLA-C and specific for CMV.

In the case of this clonotype: Its antigen is undetermined.

From germline, CDR1 is SGHTA and CDR2 FQGTGA. Trimming cost V 11 bases and J 7 bases, with 15 bases left between them. The CDR3 loop spans 12 amino acids. TCRdb analysed the reads with MiXCR anew, one entry per CDR3 protein. The table has about 770,000 distinct CDR3 sequences, roughly 28% seen once. Sequenced here: cultured CD8+ T cells from PBMCs, sampled from culture after CMV antigen stimulation. The rearrangement links TRBV7-3 to TRBJ2-4; possible D gene TRBD1, 5 bases. The sequence was obtained from a human donor in good health (CMV status not recorded). Some clones in this sample may be carry-over from other donors' samples. The CDR3: CAVRAVKNIQYF. The CDR3 DNA reads TGTGCCGTCAGGGCGGTCAAGAACATTCAGTACTTC.